Shown below are 14 T cell receptor beta chains from a single sample sequenced in a study of T cells in localized non-small cell lung cancer. Clones were sequenced by immunoSEQ multiplex PCR, and TCRdb holds only the in-frame ones, with some missing. The sample has under 55,000 clones, roughly 90% seen once. This specimen consisted of PBMCs, obtained before any cancer treatment. Receptor source: a woman aged 35-75 years with stage II lung adenocarcinoma.

This clone came up once. This sequence joins TRBV6-4 and TRBJ1-2, with 8 bases fitting TRBD1. The J segment lost 4 bases and the V segment lost 3 bases, leaving 4 bases of the junction unmatched. This CDR3 comprises 14 residues. The V gene's germline CDR1 is MRHNA and CDR2 SNTAGT. The CDR3 is CASSEGQGRYGYTF. In DNA, the CDR3 is TGTGCCAGCAGTGAAGGACAGGGCCGCTATGGCTACACCTTC.

This clone is a singleton in its sample. The J gene is TRBJ1-1, the V gene TRBV27; 7 positions match TRBD1. In germline, CDR1 is MNHEY, CDR2 SMNVEV (reference sequence). The CDR3 runs to 16 residues. The ends lost 5 bases at V and 5 bases at J; junction bases unmatched: 14. The CDR3 sequence is CASSHGQVWTETEAFF. The CDR3 DNA reads TGTGCCAGCAGTCATGGACAGGTATGGACAGAAACTGAAGCTTTCTTT.

The chain is built from TRBV6-4 and TRBJ1-1; a possible D gene is TRBD1 (5 bases). The V gene lost 3 bases and the J gene lost 11 bases, with 16 bases spanning the gap. Germline assignment: CDR1 MRHNA and CDR2 SNTAGT. This CDR3 comprises 13 residues. The CDR3 loop reads CASSDRPGEGAFF. In DNA form, the CDR3 reads TGTGCCAGCAGTGATCGGCCCGGGGAGGGGGCTTTCTTT.

V usage is TRBV6-5 and J usage is TRBJ2-7; the match to TRBD1 covers 10 bases. The CDR3 consists of 15 residues. In germline, CDR1 is MNHEY, CDR2 SVGAGI. The J segment lost 7 bases and the V segment lost 2 bases, leaving 8 bases of the junction unmatched. The CDR3 spells CASSYPGQGLEEQYF. CDR3 coding DNA: TGTGCCAGCAGTTACCCGGGACAGGGGTTGGAAGAGCAGTACTTC.

The gene calls are TRBV5-1 and TRBJ2-3, with 8 positions matching TRBD2. CDR3 length: 16 amino acids. J lost 0 bases, V lost 1 base, and 4 bases had no gene match. From germline, CDR1 is SGHRS and CDR2 YFSETQ. Here the CDR3 reads CASSLSTSGSTDTQYF. As DNA, the CDR3 is TGCGCCAGCAGCTTGTCTACTAGCGGTAGCACAGATACGCAGTATTTT.

The rearrangement joins TRBV11-2 to TRBJ2-1; 14 bases are shared with TRBD2. This CDR3 has 17 residues. From germline, CDR1 is SGHAT and CDR2 FQNNGV. Trimming cost V 6 bases and J 10 bases; bases outside gene matches: 14. CDR3 DNA sequence: TGTGCCAGCAGTCGAGAACCGGGACTAGCGGGAGTGGGGGAGCAGTTCTTC. It translates to CASSREPGLAGVGEQFF.

The rearrangement links TRBV5-6 to TRBJ2-6; a weak D match, TRBD1 (5 bases). Germline CDR1 SGHDT, CDR2 YYEEEE. V lost 1 base to trimming and J lost 1 base, with 15 bases between them. This CDR3 is built from 18 residues. The CDR3 region is CASSLKGLVPSGANVLTF. The CDR3, as DNA: TGTGCCAGCAGCTTGAAGGGGCTCGTCCCATCTGGGGCCAACGTCCTGACTTTC.

The chain combines TRBV28 with TRBJ2-2; 10 positions match TRBD1. After removal of 5 bases from V and 2 bases from J, the junction contained 2 bases not matched to a gene. CDR1 and CDR2 (germline): MDHEN, SYDVKM. This CDR3 has 15 residues. CDR3 in DNA: TGTGCCAGCAGTCGGGACAGGGGAAACACCGGGGAGCTGTTTTTT. This codes for CASSRDRGNTGELFF.

This clone was seen only once. The V call is TRBV5-1, the J call TRBJ1-3; D is uncertain. This CDR3 is 15 amino acids long. Trimming pared 0 bases from V and 0 bases from J, leaving 7 bases between. The germline CDR1 and CDR2 sequences are SGHRS and YFSETQ. CDR3 in amino acids: CASSLEGNSGNTIYF. The CDR3 nucleotides are TGCGCCAGCAGCTTGGAGGGCAACTCTGGAAACACCATATATTTT.

The rearrangement links TRBV19 to TRBJ1-2; a possible D gene is TRBD1 (5 bases). Germline values: CDR1 LNHDA, CDR2 SQIVND (reference sequence). The germline V and J ends were trimmed by 3 bases and 4 bases, with 6 bases remaining between them. CDR3 length: 12 amino acids. As DNA, the CDR3 is TGTGCCAGTAGTATGGGGGGCTATGGCTACACCTTC. Its translation is CASSMGGYGYTF.

The chain is built from TRBV2 and TRBJ2-4; D unresolved. Germline lookup yields CDR1 SNHLY and CDR2 FYNNEI. The germline V and J ends were trimmed by 10 bases and 1 base, with 8 bases remaining between them. The CDR3 is made up of 12 amino acids. The CDR3 DNA reads as TGTGCCAACACTGGGGCCAAAAACATTCAGTACTTC. Translating it yields CANTGAKNIQYF.

The chain uses TRBV28 and TRBJ1-1, with a tentative D call TRBD1 (5 bases). The germline gives CDR1 MDHEN, CDR2 SYDVKM. The CDR3 totals 15 residues. V was shortened by 4 bases and J by 0 bases, with 12 bases between the two germline ends. The CDR3 loop is CASSWGRRMNTEAFF. CDR3 nucleotides: TGTGCCAGCAGTTGGGGCAGACGAATGAACACTGAAGCTTTCTTT.

V is TRBV27 and J is TRBJ2-3; 7 bases are shared with TRBD1. The CDR3 has 16 residues. CDR1 is MNHEY and CDR2 is SMNVEV in the germline V gene (reference sequence). V trimming: 5 bases; J trimming: 7 bases; junction bases outside the gene matches: 15. CDR3 in amino acids: CASSPDRATARYTQYF. In DNA, the CDR3 is TGTGCCAGCAGTCCCGACAGGGCCACTGCCCGATATACGCAGTATTTT.

This clone is a singleton in its sample. The rearrangement uses TRBV28 and TRBJ2-1; 8 nucleotides match TRBD1. The junction had 14 bases not matched to a gene; V was cut back by 7 bases and J by 15 bases. There are 13 residues in the CDR3. Germline loops: CDR1 MDHEN, CDR2 SYDVKM. CDR3 in DNA: TGTGCCAGCACCACAAGAGGACAGGGCCCGCGGTTCTTC. Its translation is CASTTRGQGPRFF. The entire variable domain, with the rest obtained from reference TRBV28 and TRBJ2-1, is as follows: DVKVTQSSRYLVKRTGEKVFLECVQDMDHENMFWYRQDPGLGLRLIYFSYDVKMKEKGDIPEGYSVSREKKERFSLILESASTNQTSMYLCASTTRGQGPRFFGPGTRLTVL.